This section outlines one TCR beta chain sequence together with its context. Its target is not known. Time point specified: blood 4 weeks post-SBRT, at nephrectomy. Treatment of the sample: 15 Gy SBRT to primary tumor, nephrectomy 4 weeks later. The patient's renal cell carcinoma had clear cell pathology. CDR1 is SGDLS and CDR2 is YYNGEE in the germline V gene. The V segment lost 4 bases and the J segment 0 bases; nucleotides outside the gene matches: 7. This CDR3 region has 15 residues. The table came from immunoSEQ multiplex PCR; TCRdb's copy has only in-frame clones and leaves some out. The sample carries around 77,000 clones, approximately 87% recorded once. The data were taken from a study of radiation and T cells in renal cell carcinoma. Points from the study as a whole: In blood, top tumor clones expanded by 2 weeks, shrinking by 4.

The rearrangement joins TRBV9 to TRBJ2-7; 7 bases fit TRBD2. This clonotype originated in a woman aged 60-75 years with renal cell carcinoma. Specimen: blood, collected from a patient whose treatment included radiotherapy and nephrectomy. CDR3 bases: TGTGCCAGCAGCCCGCCGGGGGGTGCCTCCTACGAGCAGTACTTC. Translating gives CASSPPGGASYEQYF.